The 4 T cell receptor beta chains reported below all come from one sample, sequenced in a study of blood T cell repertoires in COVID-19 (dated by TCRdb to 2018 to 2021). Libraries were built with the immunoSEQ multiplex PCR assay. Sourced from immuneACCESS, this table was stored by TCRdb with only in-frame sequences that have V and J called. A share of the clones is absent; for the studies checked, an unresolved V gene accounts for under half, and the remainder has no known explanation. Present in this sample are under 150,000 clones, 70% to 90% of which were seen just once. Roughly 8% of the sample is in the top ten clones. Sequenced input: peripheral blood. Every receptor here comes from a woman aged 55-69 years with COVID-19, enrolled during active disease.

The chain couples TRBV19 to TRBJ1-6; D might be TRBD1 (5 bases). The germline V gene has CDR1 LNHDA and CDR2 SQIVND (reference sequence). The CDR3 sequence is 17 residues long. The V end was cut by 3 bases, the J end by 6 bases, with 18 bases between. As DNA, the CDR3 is TGTGCCAGTAGTATGGGCGGAGTTTGGGGCCTTAATTCACCCCTCCACTTT. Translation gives CASSMGGVWGLNSPLHF.

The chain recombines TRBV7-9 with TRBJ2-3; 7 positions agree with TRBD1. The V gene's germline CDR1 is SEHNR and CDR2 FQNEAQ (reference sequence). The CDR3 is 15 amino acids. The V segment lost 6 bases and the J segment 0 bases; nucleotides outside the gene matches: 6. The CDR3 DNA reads TGTGCCAGCAGTGGCAGGGGGATTAGCACAGATACGCAGTATTTT. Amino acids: CASSGRGISTDTQYF.

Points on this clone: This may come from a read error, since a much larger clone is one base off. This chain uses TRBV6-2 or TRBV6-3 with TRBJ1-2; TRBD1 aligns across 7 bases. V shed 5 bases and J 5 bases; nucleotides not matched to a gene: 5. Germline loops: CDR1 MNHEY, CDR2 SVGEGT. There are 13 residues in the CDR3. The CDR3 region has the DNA TGTGCCAGCAGTGGGGGACAGAGGTATGGCTACACCTTC. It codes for CASSGGQRYGYTF.

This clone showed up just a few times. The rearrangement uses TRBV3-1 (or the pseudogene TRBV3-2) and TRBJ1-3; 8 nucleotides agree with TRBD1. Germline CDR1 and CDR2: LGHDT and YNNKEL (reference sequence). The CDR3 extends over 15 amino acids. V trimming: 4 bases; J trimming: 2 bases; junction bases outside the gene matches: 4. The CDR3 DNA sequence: TGTGCCAGCAGCCTACCAGGGGGCACTGGAAACACCATATATTTT. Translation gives CASSLPGGTGNTIYF.